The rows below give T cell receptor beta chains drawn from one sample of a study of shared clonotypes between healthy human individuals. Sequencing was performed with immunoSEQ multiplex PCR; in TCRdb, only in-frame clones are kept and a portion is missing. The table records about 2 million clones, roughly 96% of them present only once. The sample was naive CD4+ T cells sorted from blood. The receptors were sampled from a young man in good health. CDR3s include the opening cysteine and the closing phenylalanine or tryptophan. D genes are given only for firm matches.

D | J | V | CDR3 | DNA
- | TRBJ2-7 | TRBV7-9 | CASSRGTVSYEQYF | TGTGCCAGCAGCCGGGGGACAGTCTCCTACGAGCAGTACTTC
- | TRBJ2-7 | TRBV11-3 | CASSFRDSTYEQYF | TGTGCCAGCAGCTTCCGGGACTCCACCTACGAGCAGTACTTC
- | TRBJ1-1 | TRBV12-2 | CASRLAHLSASRGTEAFF | TGTGCAAGTCGCTTAGCGCACTTGTCTGCCTCTCGGGGCACTGAAGCTTTCTTT
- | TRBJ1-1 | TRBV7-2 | CASSLGGRGVAFF | TGTGCCAGCAGCTTAGGGGGTCGAGGGGTAGCTTTCTTT
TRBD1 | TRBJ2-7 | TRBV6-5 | CASSYGTGEAYEQYF | TGTGCCAGCAGCTATGGGACAGGGGAGGCCTACGAGCAGTACTTC
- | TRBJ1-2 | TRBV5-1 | CASSIDVLYGYTF | TGCGCCAGCAGCATCGACGTTCTCTATGGCTACACCTTC
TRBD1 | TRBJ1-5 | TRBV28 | CASREVWGQGAQPQHF | TGTGCCAGCAGGGAGGTTTGGGGACAGGGGGCTCAGCCCCAGCATTTT
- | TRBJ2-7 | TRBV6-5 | CASSYTGLTYEQYF | TGTGCCAGCAGTTACACCGGGCTGACCTACGAGCAGTACTTC
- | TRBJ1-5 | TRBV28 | CASRGDFNQPQHF | TGTGCCAGCAGGGGGGACTTCAATCAGCCCCAGCATTTT
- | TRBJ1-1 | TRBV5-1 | CASSLSPQGEGTEAFF | TGCGCCAGCAGCTTGAGTCCCCAAGGCGAGGGGACTGAAGCTTTCTTT
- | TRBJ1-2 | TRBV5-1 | CASSWEGGYTF | TGCGCCAGCAGCTGGGAAGGTGGCTACACCTTC
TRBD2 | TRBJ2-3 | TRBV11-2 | CASSIGTSGADTQYF | TGTGCCAGCAGCATCGGGACTAGCGGGGCAGATACGCAGTATTTT
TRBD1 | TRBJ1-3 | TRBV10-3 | CASRDGTAGNTIYF | TGCGCCAGCAGAGACGGGACAGCTGGAAACACCATATATTTT
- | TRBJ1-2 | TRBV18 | CASSPRGLGYGYTF | TGTGCCAGCTCACCACGGGGGCTGGGCTATGGCTACACCTTC
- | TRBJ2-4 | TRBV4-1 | CASSLVAVAKNIQYF | TGCGCCAGCAGCCTAGTAGCGGTTGCCAAAAACATTCAGTACTTC